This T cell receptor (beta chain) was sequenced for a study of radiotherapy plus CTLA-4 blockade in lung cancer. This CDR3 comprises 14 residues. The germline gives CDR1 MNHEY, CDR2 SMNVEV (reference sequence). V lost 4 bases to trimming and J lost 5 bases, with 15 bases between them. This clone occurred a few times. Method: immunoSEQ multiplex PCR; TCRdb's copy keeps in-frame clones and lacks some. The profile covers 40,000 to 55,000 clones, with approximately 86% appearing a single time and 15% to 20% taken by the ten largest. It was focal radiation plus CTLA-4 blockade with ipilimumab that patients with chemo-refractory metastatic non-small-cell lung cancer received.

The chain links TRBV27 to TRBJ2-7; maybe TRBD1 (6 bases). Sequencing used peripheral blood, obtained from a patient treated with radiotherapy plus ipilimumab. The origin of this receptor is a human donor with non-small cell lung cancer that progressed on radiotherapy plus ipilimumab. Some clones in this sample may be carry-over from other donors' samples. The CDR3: CASSSQGVPHEQYF. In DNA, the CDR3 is TGTGCCAGCAGTTCACAGGGTGTCCCCCACGAGCAGTACTTC.